This TCR beta chain was recovered during a study of T cells in Graves' hyperthyroidism and ophthalmopathy. In this sample, this clonotype turned up a few times. Amplification yielded TCR beta CDR3 regions, with RNA transcripts as the source. The study used the HTBI primer set for a first-round RT-PCR of the TCR CDR3. TCRdb independently ran MiXCR on the multiplex PCR reads; one entry per CDR3 protein. This repertoire shows approximately 590,000 distinct CDR3 sequences, 40% to 55% found once; its top ten account for about 8.2%. Graves' hyperthyroidism showing no ophthalmopathy progression within 18 months was considered stable. In patients aged 18 to 65, hyperthyroidism was newly diagnosed, with duration under 2 months. Lactation, pregnancy, other autoimmune disease or uncontrolled infection excluded patients. Every diagnosis used clinical symptoms, serum thyroxine and TRAb, thyroid ultrasound and orbital computed tomography.

The germline V gene has CDR1 DFQATT and CDR2 SNEGSKA (reference sequence). Trimming removed 3 bases from V and 2 bases from J, with 14 bases in between. The CDR3 is made up of 16 amino acids. The specimen sequenced was peripheral blood or thyroid tissue (not recorded which). The J gene is TRBJ1-6, the V gene TRBV20-1; D is unresolved. The receptor's source is a woman aged 18-29 years with Graves' hyperthyroidism. In DNA form, the CDR3 reads TGCAGTGCTAGGTCATGGGCAAACACCTATAATTCACCCCTCCACTTT. Protein sequence: CSARSWANTYNSPLHF.